Presented here are 27 T cell receptor beta chains from one specimen sequenced in a study of T cells in Graves' hyperthyroidism and ophthalmopathy (dated by TCRdb to between 2018 and 2021). The library was generated by multiplex PCR. Reads for this sample came from an Illumina HiSeq 2000. TCR beta CDR3 regions were amplified from RNA transcripts. The TCR CDR3 was subjected to a first round of RT-PCR using the HTBI primer set and the Qiagen OneStep RT-PCR kit. TCRdb itself trimmed the public reads at Q25 with fastp, ran MiXCR and retained productive beta chains. Entries that share a CDR3 protein sequence are merged under the most common genes and DNA. This sample comprises fewer than 850,000 distinct CDR3 sequences, approximately 15% of them detected only once. About a sixth of the sample rests with the top ten. The sample consisted of blood. Receptor source: a man over 45 with Graves' hyperthyroidism.

The table lists this clonotype with a few counts. CDR3 sequence reads: CASKSYLAKNIQYF. DNA for the CDR3: TGTGCCAGCAAATCGTACCTAGCCAAAAACATTCAGTACTTC. This sequence joins TRBV28 and TRBJ2-4; D unclear. This CDR3 comprises 14 residues. Germline values: CDR1 MDHEN, CDR2 SYDVKM. Trimming left V 7 bases short and J 0 bases short, with 10 bases between.

Only a few counts were recorded for this clonotype. One end of the junction fails to match germline, which may point to a read error. This chain connects TRBV15 to TRBJ1-5; D possibly corresponds to TRBD1 (5 bases). This CDR3 spans 15 amino acids. Germline V gene sequence: CDR1 LNHNV, CDR2 YYDKDF (reference sequence). This CDR3 is CAASRYPLGDQPQHF. The CDR3 bases are TGTGCCGCCAGCAGATACCCGTTGGGGGATCAGCCCCAGCATTTT.

This clonotype was recorded only once. J is TRBJ1-1 and V is TRBV11-1, with TRBD1 matching 9 bases. The J segment lost 7 bases and the V segment lost 3 bases, leaving 12 bases of the junction unmatched. This CDR3 comprises 16 residues. Germline CDR1 is SGHAT and CDR2 is FQDESV (reference sequence). Written as DNA, the CDR3 is TGTGCCAGCAGCTTCGTGGGACAGGGTAAGAGCATTGAAGCTTTCTTT. It encodes CASSFVGQGKSIEAFF.

This clonotype was seen a few times. The chain uses TRBV6-1 and TRBJ1-1; no clear D gene. Germline V gives CDR1 MNHNS, CDR2 SASEGT. This CDR3 is built from 12 residues. V lost 10 bases and J lost 4, with 13 bases in between. CDR3 coding DNA: TGTGCCACTGGAGCCCCCAGCACTGAAGCTTTCTTT. Residues: CATGAPSTEAFF.

This clonotype was found many times. The chain has TRBV6-2 or TRBV6-3 and TRBJ1-2; D is perhaps TRBD1 (5 bases). Deletions cut 6 bases from V and 5 bases from J, with 19 bases between. From germline, CDR1 is MNHEY and CDR2 SVGEGT. The CDR3 totals 15 residues. The CDR3 loop reads CASSPPGTGVYGYTF. The CDR3 nucleotides read TGTGCCAGCAGCCCCCCCGGGACTGGAGTTTATGGCTACACCTTC.

This clonotype was seen a handful of times. V and J are TRBV10-2 and TRBJ2-2, with TRBD1 identical over 7 bases. The ends lost 6 bases at V and 7 bases at J; junction bases unmatched: 8. The germline V gene encodes CDR1 WSHSY and CDR2 SAAADI. This CDR3 spans 14 amino acids. The CDR3 DNA is TGCGCCAGCAGAGCCCTACAGGGGAACGGGGAGCTGTTTTTT. Translated: CASRALQGNGELFF.

This clonotype was counted between two and nine times. This chain links TRBV6-5 with TRBJ1-1; D is unclear. Germline assignment: CDR1 MNHEY and CDR2 SVGAGI. The CDR3 contains 13 residues. V was clipped by 2 bases and J by 8 bases, with 12 bases between them. The chain's CDR3 is CASSYGRHREAFF. The CDR3 DNA is TGTGCCAGCAGTTACGGAAGGCATAGGGAAGCTTTCTTT.

This clonotype was recorded a few times. V gene TRBV30 combines with J gene TRBJ1-1; tentatively, D is TRBD1 (5 bases). Trimming pared 5 bases from V and 9 bases from J, leaving 10 bases between. The CDR3 contains 10 residues. In germline, CDR1 is GTSNPN, CDR2 SVGIG (reference sequence). The CDR3 protein is CAWGGVQAFF. The CDR3 nucleotides are TGTGCCTGGGGAGGGGTCCAAGCTTTCTTT.

This rearrangement joins TRBV24-1 to TRBJ2-3; 9 nucleotides agree with TRBD2. Germline-derived CDR1 and CDR2 are KGHDR and SFDVKD. This CDR3 is built from 15 residues. After removal of 3 bases from V and 4 bases from J, the junction contained 4 bases not matched to a gene. The CDR3 protein is CATSDTRLAADTQYF. In nucleotides, the CDR3 is TGTGCCACCAGTGATACCCGACTAGCGGCAGATACGCAGTATTTT.

In its sample, this clonotype was seen many times. This sequence joins TRBV11-2 and TRBJ2-1; either TRBD1 or TRBD2 may fit D (6 bases each). Trimming shortened V by 5 bases and J by 0 bases, and 14 bases separated the two germline ends. CDR3 length: 16 residues. CDR1 is SGHAT and CDR2 is FQNNGV in the germline V gene. The DNA of the CDR3 is TGTGCCAGCAGCCCGTTGGGGGGCAGCTCCTACAATGAGCAGTTCTTC. Amino acids: CASSPLGGSSYNEQFF.

This clonotype came up many times. The CDR3 here is CASSSAGEQYF. The CDR3 DNA reads as TGTGCCAGCAGTTCAGCGGGCGAGCAGTACTTC. The chain couples TRBV25-1 to TRBJ2-7; D is perhaps TRBD2 (6 bases). Germline V gene lookup returns CDR1 MGHDK and CDR2 SYGVNS. The V end was cut by 5 bases, the J end by 6 bases, with 8 bases between. This CDR3 has 11 residues.

This clonotype was detected a few times. The rearrangement joins TRBV28 to TRBJ2-3; D not certain. CDR1 MDHEN and CDR2 SYDVKM come from the germline V gene. The CDR3 consists of 13 residues. V gave up 4 bases and J gave up 6 bases, with 11 bases separating them. DNA for the CDR3: TGTGCCAGCAGTTCCCACCAGGTTGATACGCAGTATTTT. As protein: CASSSHQVDTQYF.

This clonotype was picked up many times. The rearrangement joins TRBV27 to TRBJ2-1; 7 nucleotides agree with TRBD1. Germline V lookup: CDR1 MNHEY, CDR2 SMNVEV (reference sequence). The CDR3 totals 16 residues. The ends lost 4 bases at V and 0 bases at J; junction bases unmatched: 6. The CDR3 nucleotides read TGTGCCAGCAGTTCAACCGGGACAGCCTCCTACAATGAGCAGTTCTTC. As protein: CASSSTGTASYNEQFF.

This clonotype was counted ten times or more. J is TRBJ1-3 and V is TRBV20-1; D remains unclear. Trimming left V 6 bases short and J 3 bases short, with 15 bases between. The V gene's germline CDR1 is DFQATT and CDR2 SNEGSKA (reference sequence). The CDR3 extends over 14 amino acids. The DNA for the CDR3 is TGCAGTGCCTATGGCATGCCCATTGGAAACACCATATATTTT. It encodes CSAYGMPIGNTIYF.

The chain has TRBV7-2 and TRBJ1-2; D gene uncertain. The germline gives CDR1 SGHTA, CDR2 FQGNSA. V dropped 5 bases and J dropped 3 bases, with 10 bases sitting between them. The CDR3 runs to 13 residues. The CDR3 loop reads CASSLEHYYGYTF. CDR3 sequence (DNA): TGTGCCAGCAGCCTGGAACATTACTATGGCTACACCTTC.

This clonotype was observed a few times. This sequence joins TRBV5-1 and TRBJ2-2; 7 bases align to TRBD2. Germline loops: CDR1 SGHRS, CDR2 YFSETQ. Trimming removed 6 bases from V and 5 bases from J; junction bases left unmatched: 10. The CDR3 loop spans 15 amino acids. Written as DNA, the CDR3 is TGCGCCAGCACCGGACTAGAGGGAAAGACCGGGGAGCTGTTTTTT. This encodes CASTGLEGKTGELFF.

There are a few counts of this clonotype. This chain connects TRBV7-9 to TRBJ2-3; 8 bases fit TRBD1. Trimming at V came to 4 bases and at J to 9 bases, leaving 12 bases not matched to a gene. Looked up from germline, CDR1 is SEHNR and CDR2 is FQNEAQ (reference sequence). The CDR3 loop spans 15 amino acids. The CDR3 region is CASSSTGAEASTQYF. The DNA for the CDR3 is TGTGCCAGCAGCTCGACAGGGGCGGAAGCTAGCACGCAGTATTTT.

The CDR3 bases are TGTGCCAGCGGGTGGACTAGCGGGTACTCACACAATGAGCAGTTCTTC. Protein: CASGWTSGYSHNEQFF. The J gene is TRBJ2-1, the V gene TRBV7-2, with TRBD2 matching over 11 bases. Germline-derived CDR1 and CDR2 are SGHTA and FQGNSA. The CDR3 totals 16 residues. Trimming cost V 8 bases and J 5 bases; bases outside gene matches: 11.

This clonotype has more than one count but fewer than ten. This may come from a read error, since a much larger clone is one base off. The V call is TRBV27, the J call TRBJ1-1; possible D gene TRBD1, 6 bases. There are 14 residues in the CDR3. V gave up 1 base and J gave up 5 bases, with 11 bases separating them. The germline gives CDR1 MNHEY, CDR2 SMNVEV (reference sequence). Here the CDR3 DNA reads TGTGCCAGCAGTTTATTGAAGGGGGGGACTGAAGCTTTCTTT. This sequence encodes CASSLLKGGTEAFF.

This clonotype was observed a handful of times. V is TRBV13 and J is TRBJ2-1; 10 bases map to TRBD2. The length of the CDR3 is 15 residues. The germline V gene encodes CDR1 PRHDT and CDR2 FYEKMQ (reference sequence). J lost 5 bases, V lost 4 bases, and 5 bases had no gene match. DNA of the CDR3: TGTGCCAGCAGCTATAGCGGGAGGTCTCACAATGAGCAGTTCTTC. It specifies CASSYSGRSHNEQFF.

This clonotype was recorded at least ten times. The V gene is TRBV11-2, the J gene TRBJ2-7, with a possible D match to TRBD2 (6 bases). Germline lookup yields CDR1 SGHAT and CDR2 FQNNGV. This CDR3 has 15 amino acids. Deletions cut 1 base from V and 4 bases from J, with 14 bases between. The CDR3 DNA sequence: TGTGCCAGCAGCTTAGCCCAGGGTAGCGGTTACGAGCAGTACTTC. Residues: CASSLAQGSGYEQYF. Complete variable domain (other parts from reference TRBV11-2 and TRBJ2-7): EAGVAQSPRYKIIEKRQSVAFWCNPISGHATLYWYQQILGQGPKLLIQFQNNGVVDDSQLPKDRFSAERLKGVDSTLKIQPAKLEDSAVYLCASSLAQGSGYEQYFGPGTRLTVT.

V is TRBV7-2 and J is TRBJ2-1, with D perhaps matching TRBD1 (5 bases). The CDR3 is 14 amino acids. The V end was cut by 3 bases, the J end by 6 bases, with 12 bases between. The germline V gene has CDR1 SGHTA and CDR2 FQGNSA. The CDR3 DNA is TGTGCCAGCAGCTTCCAGGGTACCTCCAATGAGCAGTTCTTC. This codes for CASSFQGTSNEQFF.

This clonotype was seen a handful of times. The chain links TRBV5-1 to TRBJ2-3; 9 bases are a match to TRBD2. Germline V gives CDR1 SGHRS, CDR2 YFSETQ. The trim removed 0 bases at V and 6 bases at J, leaving 8 bases unmatched. This CDR3 is built from 16 residues. This CDR3 is CASSLASSGVVDTQYF. The DNA of the CDR3 is TGCGCCAGCAGCTTGGCGTCTAGCGGGGTGGTGGATACGCAGTATTTT. Full variable domain (rest looked up from reference TRBV5-1 and TRBJ2-3): KAGVTQTPRYLIKTRGQQVTLSCSPISGHRSVSWYQQTPGQGLQFLFEYFSETQRNKGNFPGRFSGRQFSNSRSEMNVSTLELGDSALYLCASSLASSGVVDTQYFGPGTRLTVL.

In this sample, this clonotype turned up many times. A much larger clone is a single base away; this may be a read error. The rearrangement links TRBV12-3 or TRBV12-4 to TRBJ2-5; D gene uncertain. The CDR3 covers 11 residues. Between the trimmed V and J ends, which lost 6 bases and 0 bases, there was a span of 2 bases. This CDR3 is CASRNQETQYF. DNA for the CDR3: TGTGCCAGCAGGAACCAAGAGACCCAGTACTTC.

This clonotype has a count of ten or more. The chain combines TRBV9 with TRBJ2-1, with 9 bases matching TRBD2. CDR3 length equals 15 residues. The trim removed 3 bases at V and 5 bases at J, leaving 6 bases unmatched. Germline lookup yields CDR1 SGDLS and CDR2 YYNGEE. CDR3 nucleotide sequence: TGTGCCAGCAGCGGACCTAGCGGGAATGACAATGAGCAGTTCTTC. Its translation is CASSGPSGNDNEQFF.

This clonotype was counted ten times or more. The chain links TRBV11-2 to TRBJ2-4; D ambiguous. This CDR3 is 17 amino acids long. With 0 bases removed from V and 0 bases from J, the gap between germline ends came to 12 bases. Germline V gene data show CDR1 as SGHAT and CDR2 as FQNNGV. The CDR3 spells CASSLDWLKLAKNIQYF. CDR3 nucleotide sequence: TGTGCCAGCAGCTTAGATTGGCTGAAACTAGCCAAAAACATTCAGTACTTC.

In this sample, this clonotype turned up a few times. This rearrangement joins TRBV6-2 or TRBV6-3 to TRBJ1-5; the match to TRBD1 covers 7 bases. Per germline, CDR1 MNHEY and CDR2 SVGEGT. V was pared by 7 bases and J by 7 bases, with 13 bases of the junction left unmatched. The CDR3 covers 15 residues. Here the CDR3 reads CASTHRGQGIQPQHF. The CDR3 nucleotides read TGTGCCAGCACACACAGGGGCCAGGGTATCCAGCCCCAGCATTTT.